The 15 T cell receptor beta chains below all came from one sample that was sequenced in a study of human T cells and chemical hapten exposure. TCRdb passed the RACE reads through MiXCR, listing each CDR3 protein once. Here the sample spans 300,000 to 450,000 distinct CDR3 sequences, approximately 5% being singletons. Sample time point: pre-sensitization, week 0. Described treatment: therapeutic diphenylcyclopropenone sensitization with weekly scalp DPC. The source material was whole blood, sampled in connection with sensitization to the hapten diphenylcyclopropenone (DPC). These receptors all stem from a woman aged 50 to 65 with alopecia areata. Some clones in this sample may be carry-over from other donors' samples.

The gene calls are TRBV6-2 or TRBV6-3 and TRBJ2-1; 7 bases line up with TRBD2. J was trimmed by 4 bases and V by 5 bases; bases with no gene match: 2. The CDR3 contains 13 residues. Germline-derived CDR1 and CDR2 are MNHEY and SVGEGT. The CDR3 is CASSRREYNEQFF. In DNA, the CDR3 is TGTGCCAGCAGTAGGCGGGAGTACAATGAGCAGTTCTTC.

This clonotype was counted ten times or more. One junction end does not reproduce the germline sequence, and a read error may be involved. The gene calls are TRBV6-1 and TRBJ2-1; possible D gene TRBD1, 5 bases. This CDR3 has 11 amino acids. In germline, CDR1 is MNHNS, CDR2 SASEGT. The DNA of the CDR3 is TGTGCCAGCAGTGAACAGGGCACCCCAGCCTTC. Translation gives CASSEQGTPAF.

Ten or more counts support this clonotype. V and J are TRBV11-2 and TRBJ2-3; perhaps TRBD2 as D (5 bases). The CDR3 has 15 residues. In germline, CDR1 is SGHAT, CDR2 FQNNGV. V was trimmed by 1 base and J by 0 bases, leaving 8 bases between them. The CDR3 loop is CASSLGLASTDTQYF. CDR3 coding DNA: TGTGCCAGCAGCTTAGGGCTAGCTAGCACAGATACGCAGTATTTT.

J is TRBJ2-2 and V is TRBV5-1; 7 bases are shared with TRBD1. Germline V lookup: CDR1 SGHRS, CDR2 YFSETQ. Trimming at V came to 0 bases and at J to 4 bases, leaving 3 bases not matched to a gene. The CDR3 is 15 amino acids. CDR3 in amino acids: CASSLEGQLTGELFF. CDR3 nucleotides: TGCGCCAGCAGCTTGGAGGGACAGCTCACCGGGGAGCTGTTTTTT.

CDR3 residues: CAWLPPDRTWRNTEAFF. CDR3 nucleotide sequence: TGTGCCTGGCTACCGCCGGACAGGACGTGGCGGAACACTGAAGCTTTCTTT. The rearrangement uses TRBV30 and TRBJ1-1; 7 bases are a match to TRBD1. With V trimmed by 5 bases and J by 1 base, 16 bases remained unmatched. The CDR3 has 17 amino acids. Per the germline V gene, CDR1 is GTSNPN and CDR2 is SVGIG (reference sequence).

This clonotype was counted ten times or more. The chain combines TRBV28 with TRBJ2-1, with D perhaps TRBD1 (6 bases). Germline V gene sequence: CDR1 MDHEN, CDR2 SYDVKM. This CDR3 comprises 19 residues. V was pared by 2 bases and J by 0 bases, with 20 bases between. The CDR3 is CASSLLPFDRPSSYNEQFF. For the CDR3, the DNA is TGTGCCAGCAGTTTACTCCCCTTTGACAGGCCTTCCTCCTACAATGAGCAGTTCTTC. Drawing the rest from reference TRBV28 and TRBJ2-1, the complete variable domain is DVKVTQSSRYLVKRTGEKVFLECVQDMDHENMFWYRQDPGLGLRLIYFSYDVKMKEKGDIPEGYSVSREKKERFSLILESASTNQTSMYLCASSLLPFDRPSSYNEQFFGPGTRLTVL.

This sequence joins TRBV19 and TRBJ1-2; possible D gene TRBD1, 5 bases. Germline lookup yields CDR1 LNHDA and CDR2 SQIVND (reference sequence). The CDR3 has 14 amino acids. V was trimmed by 7 bases and J by 6 bases, leaving 18 bases between them. The CDR3 is CASTLGDVGDGYTF. CDR3 sequence (DNA): TGTGCCAGTACTCTCGGGGACGTCGGGGATGGCTACACCTTC.

Ten or more counts support this clonotype. V and J are TRBV20-1 and TRBJ2-7; the match to TRBD1 covers 7 bases. The CDR3 totals 14 residues. Germline-derived CDR1 and CDR2 are DFQATT and SNEGSKA (reference sequence). The J segment lost 5 bases and the V segment lost 6 bases, leaving 13 bases of the junction unmatched. CDR3 loop: CSAPRRDRSHEQYF. CDR3 bases: TGCAGTGCCCCCCGCAGGGACAGATCACACGAGCAGTACTTC.

Only a few counts were recorded for this clonotype. The chain joins TRBV5-6 to TRBJ2-3; TRBD2 agrees at 10 bases. Germline assignment: CDR1 SGHDT and CDR2 YYEEEE. The length of the CDR3 is 18 residues. After removal of 3 bases from V and 0 bases from J, the junction contained 10 bases not matched to a gene. CDR3 region: CASSSPPAGGYSTDTQYF. In nucleotides, the CDR3 is TGTGCCAGCAGCTCACCTCCAGCGGGAGGGTATAGCACAGATACGCAGTATTTT.

The chain uses TRBV27 and TRBJ2-3; maybe TRBD1 (7 bases). Germline assignment: CDR1 MNHEY and CDR2 SMNVEV (reference sequence). Trimming took off 3 bases at V and 5 bases at J, with 18 bases between the two ends. CDR3 length equals 16 residues. Written as DNA, the CDR3 is TGTGCCAGCAGTTTCCTCTCGGCAGGGGGGATAGATACGCAGTATTTT. This gives the protein CASSFLSAGGIDTQYF.

The J gene is TRBJ2-1, the V gene TRBV7-2, with 7 bases matching TRBD1. The germline V gene has CDR1 SGHTA and CDR2 FQGNSA. The CDR3 contains 16 residues. V shed 1 base and J 2 bases; nucleotides not matched to a gene: 5. The CDR3 nucleotides read TGTGCCAGCAGCTTAGTAGGGACAGAGGCCTACAATGAGCAGTTCTTC. Its translation is CASSLVGTEAYNEQFF.

This clonotype was detected many times. This chain joins TRBV10-2 and TRBJ2-3, with 10 bases fitting TRBD1. The CDR3 runs 15 residues. J was trimmed by 2 bases and V by 2 bases; bases with no gene match: 1. CDR1 is WSHSY, CDR2 SAAADI, per germline. CDR3 in amino acids: CASSEGQGDTDTQYF. The CDR3 DNA is TGCGCCAGCAGTGAGGGACAGGGGGACACAGATACGCAGTATTTT.

This clonotype was picked up a small number of times. The chain couples TRBV5-1 to TRBJ2-7; D call uncertain. The V gene lost 0 bases and the J gene lost 7 bases, with 17 bases spanning the gap. The CDR3 covers 15 residues. Looked up from germline, CDR1 is SGHRS and CDR2 is YFSETQ. CDR3 in amino acids: CASSLAVVPVGEQYF. CDR3 bases: TGCGCCAGCAGCTTGGCCGTAGTTCCCGTCGGGGAGCAGTACTTC.

This clonotype came up many times. This chain links TRBV20-1 with TRBJ1-1, with TRBD1 matching over 7 bases. Germline assignment: CDR1 DFQATT and CDR2 SNEGSKA (reference sequence). The CDR3 spans 13 residues. Trimming at V came to 3 bases and at J to 5 bases, leaving 6 bases not matched to a gene. The CDR3 DNA follows: TGCAGTGCTAGTCCAGGGGGATATACTGAAGCTTTCTTT. Amino acid sequence: CSASPGGYTEAFF.

The DNA for the CDR3 is TGTGCCAGCAGTTTCCAGACAGGGCCCCCTGGAAACACCATATATTTT. Protein sequence: CASSFQTGPPGNTIYF. The chain couples TRBV12-3 or TRBV12-4 to TRBJ1-3, with 7 nucleotides matching TRBD1. V lost 3 bases and J lost 2; bases outside the gene matches: 7. The length of the CDR3 is 16 residues.